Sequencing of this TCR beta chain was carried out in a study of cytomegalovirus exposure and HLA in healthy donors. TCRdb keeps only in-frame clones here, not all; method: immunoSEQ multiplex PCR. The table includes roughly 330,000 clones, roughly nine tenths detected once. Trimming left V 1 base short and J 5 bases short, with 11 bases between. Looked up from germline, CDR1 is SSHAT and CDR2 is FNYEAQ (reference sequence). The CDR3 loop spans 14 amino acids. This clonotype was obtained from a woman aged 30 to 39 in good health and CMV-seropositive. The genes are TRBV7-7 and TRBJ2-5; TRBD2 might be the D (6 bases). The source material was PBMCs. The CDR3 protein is CASSLGAGRETQYF. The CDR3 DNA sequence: TGTGCCAGCAGCTTAGGAGCGGGTCGTGAGACCCAGTACTTC.